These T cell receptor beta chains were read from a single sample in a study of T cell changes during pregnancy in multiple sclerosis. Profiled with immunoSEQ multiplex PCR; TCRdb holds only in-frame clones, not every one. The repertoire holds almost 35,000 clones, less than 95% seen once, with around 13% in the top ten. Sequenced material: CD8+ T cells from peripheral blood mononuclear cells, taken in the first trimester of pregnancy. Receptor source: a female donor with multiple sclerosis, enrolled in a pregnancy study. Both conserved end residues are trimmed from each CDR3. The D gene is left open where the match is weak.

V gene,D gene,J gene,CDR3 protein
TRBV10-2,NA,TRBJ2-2,ASSGTALAYTGELF
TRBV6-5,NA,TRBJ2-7,ASTPAGWGEQY
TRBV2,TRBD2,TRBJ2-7,ASSVTSGINEQY
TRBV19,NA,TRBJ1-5,ASKVGVAANQPQH
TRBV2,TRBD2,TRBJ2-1,ASSASGIVDEQF
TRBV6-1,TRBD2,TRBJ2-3,ASSEVAGVADTQY
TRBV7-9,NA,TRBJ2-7,ASSPFSERATYEQY
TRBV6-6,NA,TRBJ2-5,ASSRRDNQETQY
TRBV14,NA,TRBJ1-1,ASSHPGLGLLNTEAF
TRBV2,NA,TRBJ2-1,ASSVGTLHNEQF
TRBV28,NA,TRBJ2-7,ASSLRLVYEQY
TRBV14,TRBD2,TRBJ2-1,ASSQGEGSGGPKRLSSYNEQF
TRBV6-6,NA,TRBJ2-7,ASSYSVADGHQY
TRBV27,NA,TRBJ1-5,ASSPINSNQPQH
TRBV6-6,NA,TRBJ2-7,AAGYEQY
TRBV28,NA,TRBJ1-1,ASRRFDGGNTEAF
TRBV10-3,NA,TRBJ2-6,AISGSRGAGANVLT
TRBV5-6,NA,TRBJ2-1,ASSSAYRGASNEQF
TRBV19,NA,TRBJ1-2,ASSRGHRDDYGYT
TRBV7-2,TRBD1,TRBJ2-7,ASSLRGPPFSEQY
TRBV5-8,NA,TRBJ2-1,ASSVAGAGYNEQF
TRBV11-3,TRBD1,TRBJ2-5,ASSLGTGGLETQY
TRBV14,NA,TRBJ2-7,ASSPSGTPSYEQY
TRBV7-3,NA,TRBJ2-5,ASSLVGGETQY
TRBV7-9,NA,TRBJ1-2,ASSTGEGQGGGYT
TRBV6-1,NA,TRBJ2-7,ASSGDRYEQY
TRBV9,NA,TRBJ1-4,ASSVERGSNEKLF
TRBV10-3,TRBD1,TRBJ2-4,AIRSGTGFGDIQY
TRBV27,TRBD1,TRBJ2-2,ASSLTGGAIGELF
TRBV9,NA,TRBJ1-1,ASSVDGRGNTEAF
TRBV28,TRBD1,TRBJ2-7,ASSLTGEGEQY
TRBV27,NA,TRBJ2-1,ASASTLYNEQF
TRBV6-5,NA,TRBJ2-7,ASSYSDSSYEQY
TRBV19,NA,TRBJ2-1,ASSIAGFINEQF
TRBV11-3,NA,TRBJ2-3,ASGRSDTQY
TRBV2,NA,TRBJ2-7,ASFDRHSYEQY
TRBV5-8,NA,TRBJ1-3,ASSLPPGRADGNTIY
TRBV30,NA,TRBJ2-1,AWRRFDEQF
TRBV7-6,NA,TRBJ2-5,ASSLVQVQETQY
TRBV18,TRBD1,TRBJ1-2,ASSPTAGQGADGYT
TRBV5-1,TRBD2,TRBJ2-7,ASSYPETSGRSYEQY
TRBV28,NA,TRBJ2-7,ASSSQEYEQY
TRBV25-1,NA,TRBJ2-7,ASSEYLDSYEQY
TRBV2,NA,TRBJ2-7,ASSDRYEQY
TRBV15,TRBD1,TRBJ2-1,ATSRVRQGAYNEQF
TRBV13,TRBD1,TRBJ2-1,ASISGDRGPNEQF
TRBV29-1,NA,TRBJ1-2,SVYPSGQPNTLSNYGYT